Reported below is one TCR beta chain. CDR1 is MDHEN and CDR2 is SYDVKM in the germline V gene. The trim removed 8 bases at V and 5 bases at J, leaving 11 bases unmatched. CDR3 length: 15 amino acids. Semi-nested PCR with Nested Universal Primer A followed constant-region reverse priming of full-length variable regions. One entry per CDR3 protein results from TCRdb running MiXCR on the 5' RACE reads. The sample shows approximately 23,000 distinct CDR3 sequences, about 31% of them seen only once. The rearrangement links TRBV28 to TRBJ2-5; 10 nucleotides line up with TRBD1. The sample taken for sequencing was tumor-infiltrating naive CD4+ T cells sorted from the breast tumor. The subset denotes: naive CD4+ T cells, CD4+CD45RA+CD25-. The receptor was derived from a female donor with breast cancer. The CDR3 reads CASSLEDRGLETQYF. CDR3 sequence (DNA): TGTGCCAGCTCCCTGGAAGACAGGGGGCTGGAGACCCAGTACTTC.